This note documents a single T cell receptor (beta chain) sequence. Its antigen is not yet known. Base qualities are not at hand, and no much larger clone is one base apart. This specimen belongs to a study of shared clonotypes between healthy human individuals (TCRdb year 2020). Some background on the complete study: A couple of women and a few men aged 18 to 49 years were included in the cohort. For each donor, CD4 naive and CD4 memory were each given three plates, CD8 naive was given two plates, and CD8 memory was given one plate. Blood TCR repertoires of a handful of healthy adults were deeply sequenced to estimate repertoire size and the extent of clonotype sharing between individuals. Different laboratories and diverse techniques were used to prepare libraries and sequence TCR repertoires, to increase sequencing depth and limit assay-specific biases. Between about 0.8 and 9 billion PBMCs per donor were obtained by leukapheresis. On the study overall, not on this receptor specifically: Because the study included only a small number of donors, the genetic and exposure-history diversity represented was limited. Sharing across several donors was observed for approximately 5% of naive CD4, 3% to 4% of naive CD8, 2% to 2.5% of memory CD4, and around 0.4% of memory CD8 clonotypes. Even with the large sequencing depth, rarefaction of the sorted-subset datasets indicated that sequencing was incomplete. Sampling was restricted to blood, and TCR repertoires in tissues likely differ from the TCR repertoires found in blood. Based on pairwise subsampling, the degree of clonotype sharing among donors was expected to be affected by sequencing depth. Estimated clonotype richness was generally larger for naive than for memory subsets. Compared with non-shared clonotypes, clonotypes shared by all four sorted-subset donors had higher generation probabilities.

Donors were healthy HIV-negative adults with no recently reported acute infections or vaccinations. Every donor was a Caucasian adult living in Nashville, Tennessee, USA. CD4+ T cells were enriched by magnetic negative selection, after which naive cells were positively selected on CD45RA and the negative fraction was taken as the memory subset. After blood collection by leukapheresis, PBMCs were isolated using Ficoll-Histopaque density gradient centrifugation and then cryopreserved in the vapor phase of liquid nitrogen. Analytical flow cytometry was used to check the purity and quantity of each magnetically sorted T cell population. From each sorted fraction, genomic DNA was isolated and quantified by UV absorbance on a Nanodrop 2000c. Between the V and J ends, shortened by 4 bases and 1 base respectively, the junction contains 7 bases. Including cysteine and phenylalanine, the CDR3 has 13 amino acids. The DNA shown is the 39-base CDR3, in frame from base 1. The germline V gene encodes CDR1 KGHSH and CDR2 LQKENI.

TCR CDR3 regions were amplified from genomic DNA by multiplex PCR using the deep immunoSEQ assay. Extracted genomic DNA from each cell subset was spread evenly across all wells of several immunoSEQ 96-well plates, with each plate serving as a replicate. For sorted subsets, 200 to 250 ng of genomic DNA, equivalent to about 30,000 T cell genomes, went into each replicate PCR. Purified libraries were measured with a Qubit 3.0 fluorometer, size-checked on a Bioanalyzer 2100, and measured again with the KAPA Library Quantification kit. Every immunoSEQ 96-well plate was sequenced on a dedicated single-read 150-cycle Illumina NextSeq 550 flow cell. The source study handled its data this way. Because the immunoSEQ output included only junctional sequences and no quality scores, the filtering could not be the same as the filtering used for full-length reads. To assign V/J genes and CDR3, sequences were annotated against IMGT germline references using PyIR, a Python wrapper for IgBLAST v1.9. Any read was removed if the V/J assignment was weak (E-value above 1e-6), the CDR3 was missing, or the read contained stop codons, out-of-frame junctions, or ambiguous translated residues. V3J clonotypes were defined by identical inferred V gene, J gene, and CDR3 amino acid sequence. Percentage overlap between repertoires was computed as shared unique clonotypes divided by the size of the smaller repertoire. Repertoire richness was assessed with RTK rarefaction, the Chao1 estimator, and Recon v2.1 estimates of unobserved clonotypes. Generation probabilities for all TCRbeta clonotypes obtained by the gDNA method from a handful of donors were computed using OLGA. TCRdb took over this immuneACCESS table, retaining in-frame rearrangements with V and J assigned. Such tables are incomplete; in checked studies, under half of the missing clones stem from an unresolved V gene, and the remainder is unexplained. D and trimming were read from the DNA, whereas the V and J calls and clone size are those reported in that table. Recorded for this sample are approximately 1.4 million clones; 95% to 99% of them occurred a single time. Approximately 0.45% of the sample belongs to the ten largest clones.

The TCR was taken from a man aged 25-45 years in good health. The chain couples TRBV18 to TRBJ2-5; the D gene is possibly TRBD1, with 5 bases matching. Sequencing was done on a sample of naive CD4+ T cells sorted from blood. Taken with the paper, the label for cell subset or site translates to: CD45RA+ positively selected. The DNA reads TGTGCCAGCTCACTGGACATCCAAGAGACCCAGTACTTC. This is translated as CASSLDIQETQYF. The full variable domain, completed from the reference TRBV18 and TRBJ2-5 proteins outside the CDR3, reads NAGVMQNPRHLVRRRGQEARLRCSPMKGHSHVYWYRQLPEEGLKFMVYLQKENIIDESGMPKERFSAEFPKEGPSILRIQQVVRGDSAAYFCASSLDIQETQYFGPGTRLLVL.